The 8 T cell receptor beta chains reported below all come from one sample, sequenced in a study of CD8 T cells in Susac syndrome. When the RNA was reverse transcribed, random hexamers were used with an input of roughly 0.45 to 1 ug. TCRdb re-analysed the immunoSEQ multiplex PCR reads in MiXCR, keeping a single row per CDR3 protein. The sample consists of 200,000 to 300,000 distinct CDR3 sequences, 96% of them appearing once. Sequencing used CD4+ T cells from PBMCs. These receptors were taken from a human donor with Susac syndrome.

This chain joins TRBV20-1 and TRBJ2-1; 8 nucleotides agree with TRBD2. CDR3 length: 14 amino acids. Germline loops: CDR1 DFQATT, CDR2 SNEGSKA (reference sequence). V lost 5 bases to trimming and J lost 3 bases; unmatched junction nucleotides: 6. CDR3 nucleotide sequence: TGCAGTGCTCTCAGCGGGAGCAACTACAATGAGCAGTTCTTC. It is translated as CSALSGSNYNEQFF.

The CDR3 loop is CASSSRTWATTDTQYF. CDR3 in DNA: TGTGCCAGCAGCTCGAGGACTTGGGCGACTACAGATACGCAGTATTTT. J is TRBJ2-3 and V is TRBV7-8, with D maybe TRBD2 (5 bases). The CDR3 covers 16 residues. Germline CDR1 SGHVS, CDR2 FQNEAQ. Trimming stripped 4 bases from V and 3 bases from J, with 17 bases between.

The chain's CDR3 is CASGLVLAGGNEQFF. The CDR3 DNA reads TGTGCTAGTGGTTTGGTACTAGCGGGAGGAAATGAGCAGTTCTTC. The chain has TRBV12-5 and TRBJ2-1; 12 bases match TRBD2. Germline CDR1 is LGHNT and CDR2 is FRNRAP. The CDR3 spans 15 residues. Trimming removed 0 bases from V and 7 bases from J; junction bases left unmatched: 1.

The chain uses TRBV2 and TRBJ2-7, with 9 bases aligning to TRBD1. V shed 7 bases, J shed 2 bases, and the junction held 6 bases outside the gene matches. This CDR3 region has 14 residues. Per germline, CDR1 SNHLY and CDR2 FYNNEI. CDR3 region: CASNPGQGTYEQYF. As DNA, the CDR3 is TGTGCCAGCAACCCGGGACAGGGAACCTACGAGCAGTACTTC.

This clonotype showed up just once. The chain combines TRBV5-4 with TRBJ1-1; D unresolved. This CDR3 contains 15 residues. V was cut by 3 bases and J by 0 bases, with 12 bases left in between. Germline CDR1 reads SGHNT; CDR2 reads YYREEE (reference sequence). The CDR3 here is CASSSGRTMNTEAFF. CDR3 nucleotide sequence: TGTGCCAGCAGCTCCGGACGGACCATGAACACTGAAGCTTTCTTT.

This clonotype was counted once. The chain carries TRBV27 and TRBJ2-5, with 9 bases lining up with TRBD1. CDR1 and CDR2 from the germline V gene are MNHEY and SMNVEV (reference sequence). The J segment lost 3 bases and the V segment lost 8 bases, leaving 7 bases of the junction unmatched. The CDR3 length is 14 residues. This chain's CDR3 is CASRSTGGEETQYF. The CDR3 DNA sequence: TGTGCCAGCCGGTCAACAGGGGGCGAAGAGACCCAGTACTTC.

The chain recombines TRBV5-1 with TRBJ1-3, with D possibly TRBD1 on 6 matching bases. This CDR3 has 15 amino acids. In germline, CDR1 is SGHRS, CDR2 YFSETQ. Trimming took off 2 bases at V and 0 bases at J, with 9 bases between the two ends. This CDR3 is CASSLNRVSGNTIYF. As DNA, the CDR3 is TGCGCCAGCAGCTTAAACAGGGTCTCTGGAAACACCATATATTTT.

The CDR3 sequence is CASSESGRERYEQYF. The CDR3 DNA is TGTGCCAGCAGTGAATCAGGGCGGGAGCGGTACGAGCAGTACTTC. The chain couples TRBV25-1 to TRBJ2-7; 7 bases match TRBD2. The CDR3 runs 15 residues. CDR1 and CDR2 (germline): MGHDK, SYGVNS. V lost 1 base and J lost 4; bases outside the gene matches: 7.